This TCR beta chain was captured in a study of T cell changes during pregnancy in multiple sclerosis. Sequencing used immunoSEQ multiplex PCR; TCRdb keeps in-frame clones, though not all of them. Here the sample spans around 63,000 clones, 92% being singletons. Per the germline V gene, CDR1 is MNHEY and CDR2 is SMNVEV (reference sequence). J lost 7 bases, V lost 6 bases, and 8 bases had no gene match. There are 16 residues in the CDR3. The source material was peripheral blood, sampled after pregnancy. This clonotype was obtained from a female donor with multiple sclerosis, enrolled in a pregnancy study. J is TRBJ2-2 and V is TRBV27, with 13 bases fitting TRBD2. The CDR3 coding sequence is TGTGCCAGCAGGAGGACTAGCGGGAGATACGGCGGGGAGCTGTTTTTT. Amino acid sequence: CASRRTSGRYGGELFF.